What follows are 20 T cell receptor beta chains derived from one specimen sequenced in a study of CD8 T cells in ankylosing spondylitis. MiXCR, applied by TCRdb to the 5' RACE reads, yields one record per CDR3 protein. This sample has 150,000 or so distinct CDR3 sequences, with roughly 10% found just once. Sequencing used blood, either unsorted or a sorted T cell fraction (not recorded which). These receptors came from a female donor with ankylosing spondylitis or in good health (not recorded which).

In its sample, this clonotype was seen many times. The chain couples TRBV4-3 to TRBJ2-3; D uncertain. Germline V gene sequence: CDR1 LGHNA, CDR2 YSLEER. V was shortened by 1 base and J by 5 bases, with 7 bases between the two germline ends. The CDR3 totals 13 residues. The DNA of the CDR3 is TGCGCCAGCAGCCAAGGGCGTAAAGATACGCAGTATTTT. This encodes CASSQGRKDTQYF.

The chain has TRBV24-1 and TRBJ2-6; D unclear. V was clipped by 5 bases and J by 0 bases, with 4 bases between them. The V gene's germline CDR1 is KGHDR and CDR2 SFDVKD. CDR3 length: 14 residues. This CDR3 is CATSAGSGANVLTF. The DNA for the CDR3 is TGTGCCACCAGTGCAGGCTCTGGGGCCAACGTCCTGACTTTC.

The V and J genes are TRBV5-2 and TRBJ2-4; no DNA check was done on the table's D call, TRBD1. TRBV5-2 is an annotated pseudogene. The length of the CDR3 is 14 residues. The CDR3 sequence: CAMGPGPRWDIQYF. CDR3 sequence (DNA): TGTGCCATGGGCCCCGGGCCACGGTGGGACATTCAGTACTTC.

In its sample, this clonotype was seen a few times. This sequence joins TRBV7-6 and TRBJ1-1; tentative D call: TRBD1 (6 bases). This CDR3 has 14 amino acids. Germline CDR1 reads SGHVS; CDR2 reads FNYEAQ. Trimming shortened V by 5 bases and J by 5 bases, and 15 bases separated the two germline ends. CDR3 sequence: CASSTRGGVTEAFF. CDR3 coding DNA: TGTGCCAGCAGCACCCGAGGGGGTGTGACTGAAGCTTTCTTT.

This clonotype was seen at least ten times. J is TRBJ2-7 and V is TRBV27; 7 nucleotides line up with TRBD1. After removal of 3 bases from V and 4 bases from J, the junction contained 9 bases not matched to a gene. This CDR3 contains 15 residues. CDR1 MNHEY and CDR2 SMNVEV come from the germline V gene (reference sequence). CDR3 sequence (DNA): TGTGCCAGCAGTTTGAGTAGGGGACAGCTATACGAGCAGTACTTC. This gives the protein CASSLSRGQLYEQYF.

This clonotype has a count of ten or more. The chain has TRBV20-1 and TRBJ2-1; D tentatively fits TRBD1 or TRBD2 (5 bases each). Germline V gene lookup returns CDR1 DFQATT and CDR2 SNEGSKA (reference sequence). The CDR3 is 14 amino acids. V gave up 5 bases and J gave up 8 bases, with 19 bases separating them. The DNA of the CDR3 is TGCAGTGCTTCCCCCGCTGAGGGGAGCTATGAGCAGTTCTTC. This encodes CSASPAEGSYEQFF.

This clonotype was detected a few times. The chain has TRBV7-8 and TRBJ2-3, with D possibly being TRBD1 (5 bases). CDR3 length: 14 residues. The V end lost 5 bases, the J end lost 4 bases, and 13 bases lay between the germline ends. CDR1 SGHVS and CDR2 FQNEAQ come from the germline V gene. The CDR3 bases are TGTGCCAGCAGCCTCAACTCAGGGCCAGATACGCAGTATTTT. Its protein is CASSLNSGPDTQYF.

V usage is TRBV27 and J usage is TRBJ2-1; 13 nucleotides line up with TRBD2. Germline V CDR1 and CDR2: MNHEY, SMNVEV (reference sequence). CDR3 length equals 15 residues. Trimming at V came to 5 bases and at J to 7 bases, leaving 5 bases not matched to a gene. The CDR3 is CASSSTSGGGNEQFF. CDR3 nucleotide sequence: TGTGCCAGCAGTAGCACTAGCGGGGGGGGGAATGAGCAGTTCTTC.

In its sample, this clonotype was seen a few times. The gene calls are TRBV7-6 and TRBJ2-1; D is possibly TRBD2 (5 bases). Trimming stripped 1 base from V and 6 bases from J, with 7 bases between. CDR1 is SGHVS and CDR2 is FNYEAQ in the germline V gene. The CDR3 is 13 amino acids. CDR3 region: CASSLGETNEQFF. The CDR3 DNA reads as TGTGCCAGCAGCTTAGGGGAGACCAATGAGCAGTTCTTC.

This clonotype was recorded a few times. The chain is built from TRBV7-9 and TRBJ2-7, with 8 bases matching TRBD1. Germline values: CDR1 SEHNR, CDR2 FQNEAQ (reference sequence). V dropped 0 bases and J dropped 5; count of bases not matched to a gene: 12. This CDR3 has 17 amino acids. Here the CDR3 reads CASSLAGGDRGFDEQYF. The CDR3 DNA reads as TGTGCCAGCAGCTTAGCGGGCGGAGACAGGGGTTTCGACGAGCAGTACTTC.

V gene TRBV20-1 combines with J gene TRBJ1-1, with TRBD1 identical over 7 bases. This CDR3 contains 13 residues. After removal of 5 bases from V and 0 bases from J, the junction contained 3 bases not matched to a gene. Germline lookup yields CDR1 DFQATT and CDR2 SNEGSKA (reference sequence). CDR3 sequence reads: CSARQGMNTEAFF. CDR3 coding DNA: TGCAGTGCTCGACAGGGCATGAACACTGAAGCTTTCTTT.

The chain joins TRBV6-2 or TRBV6-3 to TRBJ2-1; 9 bases match TRBD2. The germline gives CDR1 MNHEY, CDR2 SVGEGT. The V segment lost 3 bases and the J segment 7 bases; nucleotides outside the gene matches: 7. This CDR3 is built from 15 residues. CDR3 residues: CASSYIAGEGNEQFF. The CDR3 region has the DNA TGTGCCAGCAGTTATATAGCGGGAGAGGGGAATGAGCAGTTCTTC.

The CDR3 DNA follows: TGTGCCACCAGCAGAGTACCGGGGGCGGGACAGCCCCAGCATTTT. Residues: CATSRVPGAGQPQHF. The chain has TRBV15 and TRBJ1-5; TRBD1 is a possible D gene (6 bases). This CDR3 has 15 residues. CDR1 LNHNV and CDR2 YYDKDF come from the germline V gene (reference sequence). Trimming took 1 base from V and 7 from J, leaving 14 bases between them.

This chain connects TRBV10-2 to TRBJ2-1; TRBD2 matches at 10 bases. V was pared by 7 bases and J by 7 bases, with 22 bases of the junction left unmatched. CDR1 is WSHSY, CDR2 SAAADI, per germline. This CDR3 is 19 amino acids long. The CDR3 nucleotides are TGCGCCAGCACCGCAATGGGGACTAGCGATGCCCGCTCGGGTAATGAGCAGTTCTTC. It translates to CASTAMGTSDARSGNEQFF.

This clonotype was seen ten or more times. The chain has TRBV19 and TRBJ2-7, with 8 bases lining up with TRBD1. The CDR3 is made up of 14 amino acids. The V segment lost 6 bases and the J segment 4 bases; nucleotides outside the gene matches: 8. The germline CDR1 and CDR2 sequences are LNHDA and SQIVND (reference sequence). CDR3 protein: CASRRGQGLYEQYF. Here the CDR3 DNA reads TGTGCCAGTAGGCGAGGACAGGGCCTTTACGAGCAGTACTTC.

The chain has TRBV7-9 and TRBJ1-1; D unresolved. V was clipped by 4 bases and J by 1 base, with 13 bases between them. Per germline, CDR1 SEHNR and CDR2 FQNEAQ (reference sequence). CDR3 length equals 15 residues. CDR3 loop: CASSSQMRPNTEAFF. As DNA, the CDR3 is TGTGCCAGCAGCTCCCAGATGAGGCCGAACACTGAAGCTTTCTTT.

This clonotype was seen a handful of times. In DNA form, the CDR3 reads TGCAGTGCCCCAGGCGGAGAGGGGGGTACCGGGGAGCTGTTTTTT. Translation: CSAPGGEGGTGELFF. The chain is built from TRBV20-1 and TRBJ2-2; the D call may be TRBD1 or TRBD2 (6 bases each). Germline CDR1 DFQATT, CDR2 SNEGSKA (reference sequence). The CDR3 contains 15 residues. Trimming removed 6 bases from V and 5 bases from J, with 19 bases in between.

This clonotype occurred a few times. The chain joins TRBV2 to TRBJ2-2; 12 bases line up with TRBD2. The CDR3 runs 15 residues. The ends lost 8 bases at V and 4 bases at J; junction bases unmatched: 5. Germline V gene data show CDR1 as SNHLY and CDR2 as FYNNEI. The CDR3 DNA reads as TGTGCCAGCCTGCGGACTAGCGGGGCCACCGGGGAGCTGTTTTTT. Its protein is CASLRTSGATGELFF.

Only a few counts were recorded for this clonotype. J is TRBJ2-6 and V is TRBV6-2 or TRBV6-3; D may be TRBD1 (6 bases). The germline V gene has CDR1 MNHEY and CDR2 SVGEGT. The CDR3 has 16 residues. Trimming removed 6 bases at V and 2 bases at J, with 14 bases between. The CDR3 is CASSFQAGAGANVLTF. Here the CDR3 DNA reads TGTGCCAGCAGCTTCCAGGCAGGGGCTGGGGCCAACGTCCTGACTTTC.

This clonotype showed up just a few times. The genes are TRBV27 and TRBJ2-1, with 12 bases identical to TRBD2. J was trimmed by 5 bases and V by 6 bases; bases with no gene match: 5. Germline-derived CDR1 and CDR2 are MNHEY and SMNVEV (reference sequence). The CDR3 has 15 residues. Here the CDR3 DNA reads TGTGCCAGCAGGCTAGCGGGGGGGTTGGACAATGAGCAGTTCTTC. Protein: CASRLAGGLDNEQFF.